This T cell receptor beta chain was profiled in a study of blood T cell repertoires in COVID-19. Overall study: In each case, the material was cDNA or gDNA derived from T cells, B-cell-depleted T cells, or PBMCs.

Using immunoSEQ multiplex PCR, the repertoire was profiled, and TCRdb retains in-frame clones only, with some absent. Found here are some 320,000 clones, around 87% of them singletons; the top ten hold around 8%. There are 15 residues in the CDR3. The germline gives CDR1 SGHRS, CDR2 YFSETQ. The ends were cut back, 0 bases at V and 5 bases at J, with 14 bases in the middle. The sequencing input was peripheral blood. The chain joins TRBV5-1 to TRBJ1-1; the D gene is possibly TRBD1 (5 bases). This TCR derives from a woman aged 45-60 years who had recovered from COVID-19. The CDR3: CASSLVKGQGTEAFF. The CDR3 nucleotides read TGCGCCAGCAGCTTGGTCAAGGGGCAAGGAACTGAAGCTTTCTTT.